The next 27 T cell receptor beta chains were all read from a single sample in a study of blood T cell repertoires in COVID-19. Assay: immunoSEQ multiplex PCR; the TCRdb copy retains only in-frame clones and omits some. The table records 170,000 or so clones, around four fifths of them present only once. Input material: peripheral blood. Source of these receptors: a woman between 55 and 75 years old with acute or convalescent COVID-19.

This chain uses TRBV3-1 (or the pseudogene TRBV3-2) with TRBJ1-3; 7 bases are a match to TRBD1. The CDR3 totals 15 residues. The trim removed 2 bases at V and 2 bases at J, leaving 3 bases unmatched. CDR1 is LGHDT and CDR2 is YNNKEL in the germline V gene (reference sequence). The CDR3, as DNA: TGTGCCAGCAGCCAAAAGACAGGGACTGGAAACACCATATATTTT. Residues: CASSQKTGTGNTIYF.

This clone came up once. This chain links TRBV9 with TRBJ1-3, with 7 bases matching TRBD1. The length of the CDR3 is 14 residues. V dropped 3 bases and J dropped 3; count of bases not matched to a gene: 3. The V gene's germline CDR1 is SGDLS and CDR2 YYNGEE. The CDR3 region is CASSAGTVGNTIYF. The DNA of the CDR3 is TGTGCCAGCAGCGCCGGGACAGTTGGAAACACCATATATTTT.

CDR3 bases: TGTGCCAGCGGGTTGACAGGGGGTAATTCACCCCTCCACTTT. Translation: CASGLTGGNSPLHF. This chain joins TRBV6-5 and TRBJ1-6; 9 bases line up with TRBD1. Germline CDR1 reads MNHEY; CDR2 reads SVGAGI. Trimming took 8 bases from V and 6 from J; bases not matched to a gene: 5. The CDR3 spans 14 residues.

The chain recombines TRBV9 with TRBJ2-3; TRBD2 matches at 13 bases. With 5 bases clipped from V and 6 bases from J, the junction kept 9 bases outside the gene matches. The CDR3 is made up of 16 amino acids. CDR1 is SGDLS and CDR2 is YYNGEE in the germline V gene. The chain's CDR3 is CASSEGLAGFVDTQYF. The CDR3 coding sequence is TGTGCCAGCAGTGAGGGACTAGCGGGGTTCGTGGATACGCAGTATTTT.

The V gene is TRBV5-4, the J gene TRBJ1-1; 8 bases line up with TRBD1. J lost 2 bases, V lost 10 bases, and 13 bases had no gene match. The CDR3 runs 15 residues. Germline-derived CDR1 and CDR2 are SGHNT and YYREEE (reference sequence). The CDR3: CASRTGSSLNTEAFF. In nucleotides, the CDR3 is TGTGCCTCACGGACAGGGTCCTCTCTAAACACTGAAGCTTTCTTT. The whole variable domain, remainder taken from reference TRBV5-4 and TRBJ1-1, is ETGVTQSPTHLIKTRGQQVTLRCSSQSGHNTVSWYQQALGQGPQFIFQYYREEENGRGNFPPRFSGLQFPNYSSELNVNALELDDSALYLCASRTGSSLNTEAFFGQGTRLTVV.

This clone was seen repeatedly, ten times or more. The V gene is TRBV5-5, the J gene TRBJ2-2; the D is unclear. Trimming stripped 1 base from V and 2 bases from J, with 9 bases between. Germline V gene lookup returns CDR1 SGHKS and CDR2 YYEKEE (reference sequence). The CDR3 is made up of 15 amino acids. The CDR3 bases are TGTGCCAGCAGCTTGTGGGCAGAAAACACCGGGGAGCTGTTTTTT. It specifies CASSLWAENTGELFF.

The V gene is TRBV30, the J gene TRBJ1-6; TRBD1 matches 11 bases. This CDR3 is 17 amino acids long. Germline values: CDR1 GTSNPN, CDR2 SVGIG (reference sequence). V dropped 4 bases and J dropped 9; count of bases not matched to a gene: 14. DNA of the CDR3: TGTGCCTGGACCAGCTTACGGACAGGGGGCGCTTCTTCACCCCTCCACTTT. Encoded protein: CAWTSLRTGGASSPLHF.

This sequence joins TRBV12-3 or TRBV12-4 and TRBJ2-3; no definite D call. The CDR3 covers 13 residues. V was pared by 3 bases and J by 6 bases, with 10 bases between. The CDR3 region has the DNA TGTGCCAGCAGTTTTGTATTCGGGGATACGCAGTATTTT. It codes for CASSFVFGDTQYF.

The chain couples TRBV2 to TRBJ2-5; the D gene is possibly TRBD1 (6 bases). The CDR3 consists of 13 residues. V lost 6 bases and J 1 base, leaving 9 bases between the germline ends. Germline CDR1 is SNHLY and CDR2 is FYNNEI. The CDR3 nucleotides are TGTGCCAGCAGGACAGGTGTCCAAGAGACCCAGTACTTC. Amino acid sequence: CASRTGVQETQYF.

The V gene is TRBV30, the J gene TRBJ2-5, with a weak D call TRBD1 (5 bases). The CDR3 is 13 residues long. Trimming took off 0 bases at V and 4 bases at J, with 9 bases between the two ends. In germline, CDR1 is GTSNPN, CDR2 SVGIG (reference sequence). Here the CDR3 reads CAWSVQDTETQYF. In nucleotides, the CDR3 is TGTGCCTGGAGTGTACAGGACACAGAGACCCAGTACTTC.

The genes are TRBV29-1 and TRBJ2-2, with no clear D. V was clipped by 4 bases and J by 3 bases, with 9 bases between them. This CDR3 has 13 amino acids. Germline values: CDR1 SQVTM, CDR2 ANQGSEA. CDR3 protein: CSVVWQYTGELFF. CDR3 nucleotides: TGCAGCGTTGTTTGGCAGTACACCGGGGAGCTGTTTTTT.

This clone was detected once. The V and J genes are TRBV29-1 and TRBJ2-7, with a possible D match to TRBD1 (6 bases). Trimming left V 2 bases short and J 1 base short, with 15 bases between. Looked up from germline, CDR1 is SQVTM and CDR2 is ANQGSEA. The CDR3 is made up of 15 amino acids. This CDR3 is CSVEPLLQGSYEQYF. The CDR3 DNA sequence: TGCAGCGTTGAACCCCTATTACAGGGTTCCTACGAGCAGTACTTC.

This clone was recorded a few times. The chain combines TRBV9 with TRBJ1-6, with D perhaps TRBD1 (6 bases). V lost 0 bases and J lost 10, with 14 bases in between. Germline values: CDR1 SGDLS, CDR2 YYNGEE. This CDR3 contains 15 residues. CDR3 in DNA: TGTGCCAGCAGCGTAGGGACAGAGGGAAAGTCACCCCTCCACTTT. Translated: CASSVGTEGKSPLHF. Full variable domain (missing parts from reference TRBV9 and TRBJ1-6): DSGVTQTPKHLITATGQRVTLRCSPRSGDLSVYWYQQSLDQGLQFLIQYYNGEERAKGNILERFSAQQFPDLHSELNLSSLELGDSALYFCASSVGTEGKSPLHFGNGTRLTVT.

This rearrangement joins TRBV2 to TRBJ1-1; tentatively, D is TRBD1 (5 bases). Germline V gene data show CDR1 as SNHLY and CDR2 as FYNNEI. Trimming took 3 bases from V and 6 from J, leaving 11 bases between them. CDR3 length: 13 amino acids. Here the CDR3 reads CASSEGLAAEAFF. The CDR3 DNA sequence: TGTGCCAGCAGTGAGGGACTCGCCGCTGAAGCTTTCTTT.

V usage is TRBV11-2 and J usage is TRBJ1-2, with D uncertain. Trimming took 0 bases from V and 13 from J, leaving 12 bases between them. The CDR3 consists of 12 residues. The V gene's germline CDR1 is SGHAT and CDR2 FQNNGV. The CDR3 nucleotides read TGTGCCAGCAGCTTAGAGGCCAGGCCAGCCACCTTC. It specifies CASSLEARPATF.

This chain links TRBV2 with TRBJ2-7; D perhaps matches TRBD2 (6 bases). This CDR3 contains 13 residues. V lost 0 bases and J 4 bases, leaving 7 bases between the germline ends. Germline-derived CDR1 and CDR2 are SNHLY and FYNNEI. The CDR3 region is CASSEAEGYEQYF. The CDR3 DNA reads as TGTGCCAGCAGTGAAGCGGAGGGATACGAGCAGTACTTC.

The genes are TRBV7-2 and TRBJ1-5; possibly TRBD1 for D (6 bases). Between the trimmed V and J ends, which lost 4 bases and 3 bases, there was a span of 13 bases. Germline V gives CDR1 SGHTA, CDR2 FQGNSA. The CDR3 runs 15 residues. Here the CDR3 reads CASSSYGQFNQPQHF. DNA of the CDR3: TGTGCCAGCAGCTCTTACGGACAGTTCAATCAGCCCCAGCATTTT.

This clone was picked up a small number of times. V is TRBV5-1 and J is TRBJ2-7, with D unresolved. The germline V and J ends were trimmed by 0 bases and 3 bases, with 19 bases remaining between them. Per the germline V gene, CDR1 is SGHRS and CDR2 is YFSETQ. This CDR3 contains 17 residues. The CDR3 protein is CASSLGSPARKIYEQYF. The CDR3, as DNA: TGCGCCAGCAGCTTGGGCTCTCCCGCCAGGAAGATCTACGAGCAGTACTTC.

For the CDR3, the DNA is TGCGCCAGCAGCTTGGCAGCGGGGGAGACAGATACGCAGTATTTT. It is translated as CASSLAAGETDTQYF. V is TRBV5-1 and J is TRBJ2-3, with TRBD2 identical over 8 bases. J gave up 3 bases and V 0 bases, and 3 bases lay outside the gene matches. This CDR3 has 15 amino acids. Germline V lookup: CDR1 SGHRS, CDR2 YFSETQ.

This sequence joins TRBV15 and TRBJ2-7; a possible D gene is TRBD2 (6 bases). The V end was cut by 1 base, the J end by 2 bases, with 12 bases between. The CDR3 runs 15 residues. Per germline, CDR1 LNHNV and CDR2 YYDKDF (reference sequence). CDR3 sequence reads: CATSRVSRGTYEQYF. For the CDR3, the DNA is TGTGCCACCAGCAGAGTATCTCGGGGGACCTACGAGCAGTACTTC.

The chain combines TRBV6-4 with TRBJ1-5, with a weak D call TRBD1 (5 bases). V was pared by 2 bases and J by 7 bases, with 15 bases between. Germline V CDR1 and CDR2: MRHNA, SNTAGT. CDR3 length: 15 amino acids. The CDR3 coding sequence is TGTGCCAGCAGTGACAGCTGGGGGGTCTACCAGCCCCAGCATTTT. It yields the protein CASSDSWGVYQPQHF.

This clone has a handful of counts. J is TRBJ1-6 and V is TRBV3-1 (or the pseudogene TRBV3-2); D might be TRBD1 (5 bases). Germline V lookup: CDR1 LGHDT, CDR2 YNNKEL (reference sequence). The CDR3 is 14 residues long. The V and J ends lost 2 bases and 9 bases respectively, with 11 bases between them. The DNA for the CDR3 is TGTGCCAGCAGCCAACAGGGAGGTAGTTCACCCCTCCACTTT. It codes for CASSQQGGSSPLHF.

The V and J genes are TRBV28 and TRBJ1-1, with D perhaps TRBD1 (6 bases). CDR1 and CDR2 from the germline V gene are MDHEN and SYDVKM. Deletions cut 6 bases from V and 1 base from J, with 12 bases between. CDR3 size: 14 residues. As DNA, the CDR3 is TGTGCCAGCAGCCCGGGACACCCGAACACTGAAGCTTTCTTT. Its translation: CASSPGHPNTEAFF.

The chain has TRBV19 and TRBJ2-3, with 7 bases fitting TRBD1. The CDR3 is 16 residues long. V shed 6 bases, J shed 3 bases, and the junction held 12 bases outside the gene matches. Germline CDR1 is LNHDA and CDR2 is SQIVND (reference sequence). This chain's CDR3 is CASRDNPNRGTDTQYF. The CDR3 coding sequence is TGTGCCAGTAGGGACAACCCTAACAGGGGAACAGATACGCAGTATTTT.

DNA of the CDR3: TGTGCCAGCAGCTTAGGGGTCCTAGCCCAAACCTCCTACAATGAGCAGTTCTTC. It encodes CASSLGVLAQTSYNEQFF. This chain uses TRBV7-9 with TRBJ2-1, with D possibly being TRBD2 (5 bases). Germline V gene data show CDR1 as SEHNR and CDR2 as FQNEAQ (reference sequence). The CDR3 length is 18 residues. Between the trimmed V and J ends, which lost 1 base and 0 bases, there was a span of 16 bases.

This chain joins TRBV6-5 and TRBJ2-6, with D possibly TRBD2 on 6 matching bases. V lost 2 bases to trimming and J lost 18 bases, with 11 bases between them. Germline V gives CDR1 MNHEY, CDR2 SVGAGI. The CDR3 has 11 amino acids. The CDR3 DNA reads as TGTGCCAGCAGTTACGCGGGGACGACGACTTTC. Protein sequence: CASSYAGTTTF.

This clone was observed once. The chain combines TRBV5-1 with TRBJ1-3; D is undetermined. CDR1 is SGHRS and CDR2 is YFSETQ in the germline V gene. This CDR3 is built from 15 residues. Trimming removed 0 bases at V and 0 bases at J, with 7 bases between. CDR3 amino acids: CASSLALSSGNTIYF. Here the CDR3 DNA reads TGCGCCAGCAGCTTGGCTCTGAGCTCTGGAAACACCATATATTTT.